This T cell receptor beta chain derives from a study of cytotoxic CD8 clonotypes in ibrutinib-treated CLL. Turning to the study itself: By median roughly 68 months, 12 had progressed and around 15 stayed remitted; responses had been 2 complete and around 25 partial. Mean productive templates were about 250,000; mean productive rearrangements were around 90,000. Study-level findings and limits: Clonality went up at ibrutinib response and then declined back toward baseline at progression. Baseline values of clonality outstripped age-matched healthy donors and followed circulating CD8+ T-cell counts.

This clone occurred once. Antigen: not known. The junction shows a germline mismatch at one end, possibly a read error. Germline CDR1 SQVTM, CDR2 ANQGSEA. There are 14 residues in the CDR3. Data came from immunoSEQ multiplex PCR; TCRdb stores just in-frame clones and leaves some out. The data hold 250,000 to 350,000 clones, with roughly 76% observed a single time. The sequences come from PBMCs, collected at disease progression, from a patient treated with ibrutinib. The V gene is TRBV29-1, the J gene TRBJ2-3, with TRBD1 matching 9 bases. The sequence was collected from a human donor with chronic lymphocytic leukemia. CDR3 region: CSGEPGQGTDTQYF. In nucleotides, the CDR3 is TGCAGCGGAGAACCGGGACAGGGCACCGATACGCAGTATTTT.